This T cell receptor beta chain is from a study of CD8 T cells in ankylosing spondylitis. Regarding this clonotype: Antigen specificity is unknown.

The TCR beta libraries were generated through quantitative 5'-RACE incorporating molecular barcodes. MiXCR, applied by TCRdb to the 5' RACE reads, yields one record per CDR3 protein. This sample yields 350,000 to 450,000 distinct CDR3 sequences, of which roughly a quarter are seen a single time; 0.89% belongs to the top ten. Findings and limits, study-wide: Ankylosing spondylitis blood seemed to carry a telltale TCR beta motif made of several highly homologous variants. Relatively rare in peripheral blood, disease-linked clones were also CD8+. Significantly higher representation of disease-linked clones was reported for matched ankylosing spondylitis synovial fluid. Some motif variants had been reported before (in reactive arthritis synovial fluid and blood).

Germline CDR1 and CDR2: MNHNS and SASEGT. This CDR3 is 14 amino acids long. V was clipped by 4 bases and J by 7 bases, with 14 bases between them. Sequencing input: blood, either unsorted or a sorted T cell fraction (not recorded which). The clonotype originates from a male donor with ankylosing spondylitis. The chain employs TRBV6-1 and TRBJ1-5, with D possibly being TRBD1 (6 bases). CDR3 DNA: TGTGCCAGCAGTGGTGGGGGGGCTGGACAGCCCCAGCATTTT. It yields the protein CASSGGGAGQPQHF.